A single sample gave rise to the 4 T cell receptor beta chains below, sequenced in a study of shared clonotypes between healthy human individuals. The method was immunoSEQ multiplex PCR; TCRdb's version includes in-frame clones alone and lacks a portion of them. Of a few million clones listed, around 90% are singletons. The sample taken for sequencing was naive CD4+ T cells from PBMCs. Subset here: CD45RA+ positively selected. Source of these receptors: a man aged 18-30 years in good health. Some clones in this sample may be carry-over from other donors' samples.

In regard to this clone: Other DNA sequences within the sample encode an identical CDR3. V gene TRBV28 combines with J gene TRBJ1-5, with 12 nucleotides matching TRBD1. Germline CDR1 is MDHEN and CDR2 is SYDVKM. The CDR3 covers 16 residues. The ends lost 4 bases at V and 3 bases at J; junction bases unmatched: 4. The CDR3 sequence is CASSSWDRGLNQPQHF. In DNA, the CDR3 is TGTGCCAGCAGTTCCTGGGACAGGGGGCTCAATCAGCCCCAGCATTTT.

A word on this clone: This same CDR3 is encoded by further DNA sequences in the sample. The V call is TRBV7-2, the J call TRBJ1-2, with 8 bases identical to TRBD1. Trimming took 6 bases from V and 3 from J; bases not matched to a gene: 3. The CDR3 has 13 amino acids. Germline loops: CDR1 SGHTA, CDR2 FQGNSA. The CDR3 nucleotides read TGTGCCAGCAGTCCGACAGGGGACTATGGCTACACCTTC. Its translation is CASSPTGDYGYTF.

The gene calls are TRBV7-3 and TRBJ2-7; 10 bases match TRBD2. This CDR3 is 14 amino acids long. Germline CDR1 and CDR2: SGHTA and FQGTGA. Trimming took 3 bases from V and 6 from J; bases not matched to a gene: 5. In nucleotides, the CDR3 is TGTGCCAGCAGCTTCTCTAGCGGGAGCGGCGAGCAGTACTTC. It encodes CASSFSSGSGEQYF.

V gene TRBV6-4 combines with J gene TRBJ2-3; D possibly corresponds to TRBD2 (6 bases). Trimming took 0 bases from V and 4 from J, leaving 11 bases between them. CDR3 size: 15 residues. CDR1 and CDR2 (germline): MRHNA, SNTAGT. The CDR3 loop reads CASSDSGGTADTQYF. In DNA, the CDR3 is TGTGCCAGCAGTGACTCAGGCGGGACGGCAGATACGCAGTATTTT.